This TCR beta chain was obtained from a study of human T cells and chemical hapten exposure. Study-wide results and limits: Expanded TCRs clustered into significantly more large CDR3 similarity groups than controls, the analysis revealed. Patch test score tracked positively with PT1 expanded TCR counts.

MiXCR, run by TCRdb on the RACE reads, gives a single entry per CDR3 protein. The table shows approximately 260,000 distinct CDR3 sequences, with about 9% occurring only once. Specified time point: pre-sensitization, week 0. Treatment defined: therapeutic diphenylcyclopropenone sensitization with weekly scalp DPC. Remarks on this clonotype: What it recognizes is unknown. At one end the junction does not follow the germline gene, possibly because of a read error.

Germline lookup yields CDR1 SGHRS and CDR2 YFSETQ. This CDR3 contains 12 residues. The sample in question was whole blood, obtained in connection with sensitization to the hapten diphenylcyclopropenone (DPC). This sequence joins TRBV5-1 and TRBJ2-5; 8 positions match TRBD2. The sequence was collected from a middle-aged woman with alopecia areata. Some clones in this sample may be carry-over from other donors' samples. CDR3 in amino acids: CASGREAETQDF. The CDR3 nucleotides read TGCGCCAGCGGGCGGGAGGCAGAGACCCAGGACTTC.